These 6 T cell receptor beta chains share one sample of origin, sequenced in a study of T cell repertoires in cytomegalovirus infection. One entry per CDR3 protein results from TCRdb running MiXCR on the reads. The sample has about 360,000 distinct CDR3 sequences, 15% to 20% seen once. Sequenced: PBMCs. The receptors derive from a human donor in good health (CMV status not recorded). Some clones in this sample may be carry-over from other donors' samples.

This clonotype was seen many times. V usage is TRBV6-1 and J usage is TRBJ2-3; possibly TRBD1 for D (6 bases). Germline CDR1 MNHNS, CDR2 SASEGT. The CDR3 covers 16 residues. The V and J ends lost 4 bases and 4 bases respectively, with 18 bases between them. The CDR3 DNA is TGTGCCAGCAGTGGCAGGACCCAGGGGCCTGCAGATACGCAGTATTTT. Translated: CASSGRTQGPADTQYF.

This chain connects TRBV7-2 to TRBJ2-7, with TRBD2 as a possible D gene (6 bases). The germline V and J ends were trimmed by 1 base and 3 bases, with 10 bases remaining between them. The CDR3 loop spans 14 amino acids. Germline values: CDR1 SGHTA, CDR2 FQGNSA. CDR3 DNA: TGTGCCAGCAGCTTAGGGCTAGCGCTCTACGAGCAGTACTTC. The encoded protein is CASSLGLALYEQYF.

In this sample, this clonotype turned up many times. The chain is built from TRBV7-2 and TRBJ2-3; 10 nucleotides match TRBD1. J lost 6 bases, V lost 4 bases, and 7 bases had no gene match. Germline CDR1 reads SGHTA; CDR2 reads FQGNSA. The CDR3 has 15 amino acids. The CDR3: CASSYRQGALDTQYF. The CDR3 DNA reads as TGTGCCAGCAGCTATCGACAGGGGGCCTTGGATACGCAGTATTTT.

This chain uses TRBV19 with TRBJ2-2; 7 bases align to TRBD1. Trimming took 10 bases from V and 3 from J; bases not matched to a gene: 2. CDR1 and CDR2 (germline): LNHDA, SQIVND (reference sequence). There are 12 residues in the CDR3. The CDR3 DNA is TGTGCCATAACAGGGGACACCGGGGAGCTGTTTTTT. The encoded protein is CAITGDTGELFF.

This rearrangement joins TRBV9 to TRBJ2-1; 9 bases agree with TRBD2. The CDR3 has 14 amino acids. Germline loops: CDR1 SGDLS, CDR2 YYNGEE. Trimming at V came to 6 bases and at J to 8 bases, leaving 9 bases not matched to a gene. The CDR3 sequence is CASNTAGGFHEQFF. The CDR3 DNA is TGTGCCAGCAATACGGCGGGAGGGTTCCATGAGCAGTTCTTC.

This clonotype was observed many times. V usage is TRBV7-2 and J usage is TRBJ2-4; 10 nucleotides agree with TRBD2. J was trimmed by 1 base and V by 3 bases; bases with no gene match: 6. This CDR3 region has 17 residues. Germline V gene lookup returns CDR1 SGHTA and CDR2 FQGNSA. CDR3 protein: CASSFRVAGGAKNIQYF. CDR3 bases: TGTGCCAGCAGCTTTAGGGTAGCGGGAGGTGCCAAAAACATTCAGTACTTC.